This TCR beta chain was sequenced for a study of shared clonotypes between healthy human individuals. Every donor was a Caucasian adult from Nashville, Tennessee. TCRdb's copy holds only in-frame clones and misses some; the assay was immunoSEQ multiplex PCR. The profile shows under 650,000 clones, about 95% of them singletons. This CDR3 region has 13 residues. The V end lost 5 bases, the J end lost 1 base, and 8 bases lay between the germline ends. Germline lookup yields CDR1 SGHTA and CDR2 FQGNSA. The chain uses TRBV7-2 and TRBJ1-1; unclear D gene. Sequencing was performed on naive CD4+ T cells sorted from blood. Subset in this sample: CD45RA+ positively selected. This clonotype was obtained from a woman in her thirties in good health. The chain's CDR3 is CASSPYSNTEAFF. In DNA, the CDR3 is TGTGCCAGCAGCCCTTATTCGAACACTGAAGCTTTCTTT.